The source of this T cell receptor beta chain is a study of PD-1 blockade in classical Hodgkin lymphoma. All patients relapsed after autologous stem cell transplantation, and brentuximab vedotin exposure varied. The table came from immunoSEQ multiplex PCR; TCRdb's copy has only in-frame clones and leaves some out. The table lists under 5,500 clones, roughly 61% of them singletons. Whole-study results and caveats: Newly diagnosed patients reportedly trailed healthy donors in baseline TCR diversity. Patients who initiated nivolumab within 1 year of ASCT were excluded.

About this clone: The antigen is not known.

The CDR3 loop spans 15 amino acids. V was cut by 0 bases and J by 0 bases, with 9 bases left in between. CDR1 is SGHRS, CDR2 YFSETQ, per germline. The chain links TRBV5-1 to TRBJ1-1; D unclear. The TCR sequence derives from a human donor with classical Hodgkin lymphoma. This material consisted of peripheral blood mononuclear cells (PBMCs), taken at baseline. The CDR3, as DNA: TGCGCCAGCAGCTTGGTCCTGGGAGTGAACACTGAAGCTTTCTTT. It specifies CASSLVLGVNTEAFF.